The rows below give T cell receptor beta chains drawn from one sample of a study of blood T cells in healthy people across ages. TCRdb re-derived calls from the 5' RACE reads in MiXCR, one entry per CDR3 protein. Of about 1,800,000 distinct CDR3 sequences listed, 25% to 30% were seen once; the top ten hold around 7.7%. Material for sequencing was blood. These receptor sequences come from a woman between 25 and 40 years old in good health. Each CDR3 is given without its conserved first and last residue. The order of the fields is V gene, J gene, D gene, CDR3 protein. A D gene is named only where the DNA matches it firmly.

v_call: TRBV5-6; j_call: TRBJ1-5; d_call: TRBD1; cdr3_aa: ASSADRGAQPQH
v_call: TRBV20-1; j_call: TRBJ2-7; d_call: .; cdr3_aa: SAYPGLYEQY
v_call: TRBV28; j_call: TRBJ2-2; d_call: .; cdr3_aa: ASTHTTGGRTGELF
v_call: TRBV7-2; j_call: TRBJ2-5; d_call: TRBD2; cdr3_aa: ASSLMGLAQETQY
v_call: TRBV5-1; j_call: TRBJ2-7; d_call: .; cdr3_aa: ASSLGSTDSTVEQY
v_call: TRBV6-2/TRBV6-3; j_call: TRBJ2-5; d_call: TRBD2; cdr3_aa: ASSYGGSETQY
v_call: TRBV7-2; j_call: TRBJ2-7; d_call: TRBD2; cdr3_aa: ASSRTSGCLSSYEQY
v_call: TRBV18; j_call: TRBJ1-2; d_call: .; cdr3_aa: ASSPRGARTDGYT
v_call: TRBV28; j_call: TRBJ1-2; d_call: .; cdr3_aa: ASIYLDYGYT
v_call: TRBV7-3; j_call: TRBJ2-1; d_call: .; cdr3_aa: ASSPRPGPSSYNEQF
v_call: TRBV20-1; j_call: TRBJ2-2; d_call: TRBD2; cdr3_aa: SARDLSGGRGELF
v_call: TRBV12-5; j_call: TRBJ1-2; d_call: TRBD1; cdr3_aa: ASGPQGRGRIGYT
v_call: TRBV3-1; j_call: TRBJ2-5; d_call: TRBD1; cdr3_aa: ASSQRGQGGETQY
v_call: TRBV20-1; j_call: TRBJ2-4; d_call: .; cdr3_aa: SAQKTQVNIQY
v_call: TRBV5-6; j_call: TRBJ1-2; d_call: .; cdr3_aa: ASSFTTGNGYT
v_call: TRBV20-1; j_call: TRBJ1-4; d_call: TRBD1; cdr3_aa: SARSTRTGLEKLF
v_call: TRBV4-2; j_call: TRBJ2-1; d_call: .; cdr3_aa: ASSQEAYDNEQF
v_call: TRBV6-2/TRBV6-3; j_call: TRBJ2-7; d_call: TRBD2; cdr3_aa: ASRTLPGGRPYEQY
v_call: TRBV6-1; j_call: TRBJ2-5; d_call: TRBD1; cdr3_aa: ASTTRGTGGAETQY
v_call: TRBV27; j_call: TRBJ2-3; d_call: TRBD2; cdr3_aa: ASSEAGLAGPSTDTQY
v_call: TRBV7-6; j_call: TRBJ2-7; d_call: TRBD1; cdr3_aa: ASSPTGLGSYEQY
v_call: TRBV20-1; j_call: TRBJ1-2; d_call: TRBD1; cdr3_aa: SAREPTGTGNIYT
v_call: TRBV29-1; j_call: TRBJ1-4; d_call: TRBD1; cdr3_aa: SVEMRGPNEKLF